A single sample gave rise to the 6 T cell receptor beta chains below, sequenced in a study of spatial heterogeneity in lung cancer. Time point specified: sample taken at primary tumor resection. Unsorted whole RNA from tumor, nontumor lung or frozen PBMC underwent sequencing. MiXCR, applied by TCRdb to the 5' RACE reads, yields one record per CDR3 protein. The data contain some 14,000 distinct CDR3 sequences, 5.2% of them singletons. This material consisted of lung tumor tissue, taken at surgery. Every receptor here comes from a human donor with early-stage non-small cell lung cancer.

This clonotype was found many times. In a library made to pick up alpha chains, this beta chain is a stray read with a size that means little. The chain carries TRBV5-1 and TRBJ2-3, with 7 bases that match TRBD2. The V segment lost 4 bases and the J segment 0 bases; nucleotides outside the gene matches: 8. Germline CDR1 SGHRS, CDR2 YFSETQ. This CDR3 is 16 amino acids long. CDR3 region: CASSTTGLLSTDTQYF. The CDR3 bases are TGCGCCAGCAGCACAACGGGACTACTGAGCACAGATACGCAGTATTTT.

At least ten counts were recorded for this clonotype. Within a library made for alpha chains, this beta chain is off target, and its count is uninformative. The rearrangement uses TRBV6-5 and TRBJ1-1; unclear D gene. There are 13 residues in the CDR3. Germline CDR1 MNHEY, CDR2 SVGAGI. Trimming cost V 4 bases and J 3 bases, with 9 bases left between them. CDR3 amino acids: CASSWESYTEAFF. For the CDR3, the DNA is TGTGCCAGCAGTTGGGAGTCATACACTGAAGCTTTCTTT.

To note about this clonotype: This may come from a read error, since a much larger clone is one base off. Little can be read into the size of this beta chain, an off-target read in a library designed for alpha chains. The chain uses TRBV6-5 and TRBJ1-4; unclear D gene. This CDR3 spans 14 amino acids. V was trimmed by 7 bases and J by 3 bases, leaving 12 bases between them. The germline V gene encodes CDR1 MNHEY and CDR2 SVGAGI. Written as DNA, the CDR3 is TGTGCCAGCATTTTCGTAGGTGCTAATGAAAAACTGTTTTTT. Encoded protein: CASIFVGANEKLFF.

Many counts were recorded for this clonotype. A library prepared for alpha chains yielded this beta chain as an off-target read; its size is of little meaning. This sequence joins TRBV14 and TRBJ2-7, with D perhaps TRBD1 (6 bases). The V gene lost 4 bases and the J gene lost 6 bases, with 13 bases spanning the gap. From germline, CDR1 is SGHDN and CDR2 FVKESK. This CDR3 spans 13 amino acids. The CDR3 loop reads CASSPLGGSEQYF. The DNA of the CDR3 is TGTGCCAGCAGCCCCCTAGGGGGTTCCGAGCAGTACTTC.

Note on this clonotype: The library was designed around alpha chains, so this beta chain is a stray read whose abundance carries little weight. The chain employs TRBV7-2 and TRBJ1-2; possibly TRBD1 for D (6 bases). The ends were cut back, 6 bases at V and 8 bases at J, with 13 bases in the middle. The CDR3 is 12 amino acids. In germline, CDR1 is SGHTA, CDR2 FQGNSA. CDR3 residues: CASSYTQGGYTF. In DNA form, the CDR3 reads TGTGCCAGCAGTTATACCCAGGGGGGCTACACCTTC.

This clonotype occurred many times. A library made for alpha chains picked up this beta chain off target, so its size means little. The chain uses TRBV29-1 and TRBJ1-2, with 7 bases lining up with TRBD1. This CDR3 contains 13 residues. The V and J ends lost 3 bases and 11 bases, in that order; junction bases with no gene match: 12. The germline CDR1 and CDR2 sequences are SQVTM and ANQGSEA. CDR3 bases: TGCAGCGTTGATGGGCAAGGACAGGAGGGGTACACCTTC. The encoded protein is CSVDGQGQEGYTF.